This T cell receptor (beta chain) was identified in a study of blood T cells in healthy people across ages. A sample-barcoded 5' primer and a J-beta primer mix were used in a second PCR of about 7 to 12 cycles. MiXCR was run by TCRdb on the 5' RACE reads, yielding one entry per CDR3 protein. Counted here are 1.2 million to 1.5 million distinct CDR3 sequences, roughly 40% occurring once; the ten biggest clones make up 7.9%. This clonotype appeared a few times. The receptor comes from a woman aged 18 to 35 in good health. Sequenced: blood.

The CDR3 is CASSKPTGNNSPLHF. The CDR3 nucleotides are TGTGCCAGCAGCAAACCGACAGGGAACAATTCACCCCTCCACTTT. The J gene is TRBJ1-6, the V gene TRBV3-1, with 7 bases that match TRBD1. The CDR3 has 15 amino acids. J gave up 7 bases and V 5 bases, and 8 bases lay outside the gene matches. Germline CDR1 is LGHDT and CDR2 is YNNKEL (reference sequence).